A single sample is the source of the 14 T cell receptor beta chains below, sequenced in a study of blood T cell repertoires in COVID-19. Sequenced by immunoSEQ multiplex PCR; TCRdb stores in-frame clones only, minus some. Of 130,000 or so clones detected, about 90% appear once; the ten largest clones hold under 12%. The sequencing sample was made of peripheral blood. These receptors all come from a man aged 55-75 years with active or convalescent COVID-19.

The chain couples TRBV28 to TRBJ2-7; maybe TRBD1 (6 bases). The CDR3 sequence is 13 residues long. Trimming shortened V by 4 bases and J by 4 bases, and 11 bases separated the two germline ends. Germline lookup yields CDR1 MDHEN and CDR2 SYDVKM. This CDR3 is CASSSTQGYEQYF. DNA for the CDR3: TGTGCCAGCAGTTCCACCCAGGGGTACGAGCAGTACTTC.

The table lists this clone with a count of one. The CDR3: CASSKPGQGNYGYTF. DNA of the CDR3: TGTGCCAGCAGCAAACCGGGACAGGGGAACTATGGCTACACCTTC. This sequence joins TRBV5-6 and TRBJ1-2; 10 bases match TRBD1. Germline loops: CDR1 SGHDT, CDR2 YYEEEE. CDR3 length: 15 residues. J gave up 2 bases and V 4 bases, and 5 bases lay outside the gene matches.

The chain has TRBV19 and TRBJ1-1; the match to TRBD1 covers 7 bases. Germline V gene sequence: CDR1 LNHDA, CDR2 SQIVND (reference sequence). CDR3 length: 16 residues. With V trimmed by 2 bases and J by 0 bases, 6 bases remained unmatched. CDR3 in DNA: TGTGCCAGTAGTATAACAGGGGCTAGCATGAACACTGAAGCTTTCTTT. Translating it yields CASSITGASMNTEAFF.

The rearrangement joins TRBV5-1 to TRBJ1-3, with a weak D call TRBD1 (5 bases). V was trimmed by 0 bases and J by 0 bases, leaving 13 bases between them. CDR3 size: 17 residues. In germline, CDR1 is SGHRS, CDR2 YFSETQ. The CDR3 loop is CASSLDLQGNSGNTIYF. Here the CDR3 DNA reads TGCGCCAGCAGCTTGGATCTTCAGGGCAACTCTGGAAACACCATATATTTT.

The CDR3 region is CASSRTGTEETQYF. Written as DNA, the CDR3 is TGTGCCAGCAGCCGAACCGGGACAGAAGAGACCCAGTACTTC. This chain links TRBV5-4 with TRBJ2-5, with TRBD1 identical over 7 bases. The CDR3 has 14 amino acids. The V gene end was trimmed by 4 bases and the J gene end by 3 bases; junction bases not matched to a gene: 6. CDR1 and CDR2 from the germline V gene are SGHNT and YYREEE (reference sequence).

The V call is TRBV19, the J call TRBJ2-1; D remains ambiguous. Germline CDR1 reads LNHDA; CDR2 reads SQIVND (reference sequence). This CDR3 is 15 amino acids long. V gave up 5 bases and J gave up 0 bases, with 11 bases separating them. The CDR3 DNA follows: TGTGCCAGTAGTGCTGGATGGGCCTCCTACAATGAGCAGTTCTTC. It encodes CASSAGWASYNEQFF.

Only a few counts were recorded for this clone. V usage is TRBV28 and J usage is TRBJ1-3; tentatively, D is TRBD1 (6 bases). The V end was cut by 7 bases, the J end by 0 bases, with 16 bases between. CDR3 size: 16 residues. The V gene's germline CDR1 is MDHEN and CDR2 SYDVKM. The CDR3 here is CASTLGGGNSGNTIYF. CDR3 in DNA: TGTGCCAGCACCTTAGGGGGGGGTAACTCTGGAAACACCATATATTTT.

This clone was counted a single time. V and J are TRBV4-1 and TRBJ1-2; 9 positions match TRBD1. The CDR3 spans 15 residues. The V segment lost 0 bases and the J segment 4 bases; nucleotides outside the gene matches: 3. The germline CDR1 and CDR2 sequences are MGHRA and YSYEKL. In nucleotides, the CDR3 is TGCGCCAGCAGCCAAGACGGGACAGGGAGCTATGGCTACACCTTC. Its protein product is CASSQDGTGSYGYTF.

The rearrangement joins TRBV7-2 to TRBJ2-4; the D is unclear. CDR1 and CDR2 (germline): SGHTA, FQGNSA. This CDR3 region has 16 residues. V was pared by 3 bases and J by 0 bases, with 12 bases between. The CDR3 DNA follows: TGTGCCAGCAGCTTGGGCAATTCACTAGCCAAAAACATTCAGTACTTC. Translating it yields CASSLGNSLAKNIQYF.

V usage is TRBV6-5 and J usage is TRBJ1-2, with TRBD1 matching 7 bases. This CDR3 spans 13 amino acids. Germline V gene sequence: CDR1 MNHEY, CDR2 SVGAGI. V shed 5 bases and J 7 bases; nucleotides not matched to a gene: 7. This CDR3 is CASSRQGLTGYTF. In DNA, the CDR3 is TGTGCCAGCAGTAGACAGGGTTTGACTGGCTACACCTTC.

The chain has TRBV28 and TRBJ2-7; TRBD1 agrees at 9 bases. CDR1 is MDHEN, CDR2 SYDVKM, per germline. There are 16 residues in the CDR3. V lost 8 bases, J lost 2 bases, and 13 bases stayed unmatched. The CDR3 spells CASRGPGTGMAYEQYF. The CDR3 DNA follows: TGTGCCAGCCGAGGTCCCGGGACAGGGATGGCCTACGAGCAGTACTTC.

The rearrangement joins TRBV5-4 to TRBJ1-2; the D gene is possibly TRBD1 (5 bases). This CDR3 comprises 16 residues. V was trimmed by 4 bases and J by 0 bases, leaving 16 bases between them. Germline V gene data show CDR1 as SGHNT and CDR2 as YYREEE (reference sequence). CDR3 sequence reads: CASSGGGFPANYGYTF. Written as DNA, the CDR3 is TGTGCCAGCAGCGGGGGAGGGTTCCCTGCTAACTATGGCTACACCTTC. The variable domain in full, with the rest retrieved from reference TRBV5-4 and TRBJ1-2, is ETGVTQSPTHLIKTRGQQVTLRCSSQSGHNTVSWYQQALGQGPQFIFQYYREEENGRGNFPPRFSGLQFPNYSSELNVNALELDDSALYLCASSGGGFPANYGYTFGSGTRLTVV.

This clone was recorded only once. This chain connects TRBV5-1 to TRBJ2-5; a weak D match, TRBD2 (7 bases). The CDR3 runs 16 residues. Germline loops: CDR1 SGHRS, CDR2 YFSETQ. The V end lost 3 bases, the J end lost 1 base, and 16 bases lay between the germline ends. CDR3 nucleotides: TGCGCCAGCAGCTCTCTAGGGGGGGCGGTCCAAGAGACCCAGTACTTC. This gives the protein CASSSLGGAVQETQYF.

This clone is a singleton in its sample. The gene calls are TRBV18 and TRBJ2-1, with 7 bases identical to TRBD2. V lost 3 bases, J lost 6 bases, and 2 bases stayed unmatched. Germline V gives CDR1 KGHSH, CDR2 LQKENI. The CDR3 contains 13 residues. CDR3 protein: CASSPTSSNEQFF. CDR3 bases: TGTGCCAGCTCACCGACTAGCAGCAATGAGCAGTTCTTC.